These T cell receptor beta chains were read from a single sample in a study of regulatory T cells in long-lasting Graves disease. From the multiplex PCR reads, TCRdb called clonotypes with MiXCR, one entry per CDR3 protein. The table lists almost 350,000 distinct CDR3 sequences, 15% to 20% of them singletons, with 25% to 35% in the top ten. The sample in question was peripheral blood mononuclear cells (PBMCs), obtained when the disease was refractory, from a patient treated with antithyroid drugs. All receptors come from a female donor with Graves disease. Each CDR3 is given with its conserved first and last residue. Not every row has a clone size; where given, it reads once, few, many or a size class.

v_call	j_call	cdr3_length	clone_size	cdr3_aa
TRBV19	TRBJ1-3	13	-	CASSSERGGANIF
TRBV4-3	TRBJ1-1	16	few	CASSQDRVVVGTEAFF
TRBV5-4	TRBJ1-4	16	-	CASSLVGPGGAGKLFF
TRBV15	TRBJ1-1	16	few	CATSRDGYNMNTEAFF
TRBV7-2	TRBJ1-2	14	many	CASSLVRGGYGYTF
TRBV14	TRBJ1-3	20	few	CASSQDWVGQGFLAGNTIYF
TRBV28	TRBJ2-1	15	-	CASSFKGLAGAEQFF
TRBV5-1	TRBJ2-7	15	many	CASSLAGQGLYEQYF
TRBV19	TRBJ1-4	14	-	CASRFRGIGEKLFF
TRBV7-8	TRBJ1-1	14	-	CASSLTAGGTEAFF
TRBV6-1	TRBJ2-7	13	-	CASSDEAGGEQYF
TRBV11-2	TRBJ2-1	15	-	CASTKVGGPFMEQFF
TRBV28	TRBJ2-7	16	many	CASRPEKYKSSYEQYF
TRBV7-3	TRBJ2-1	15	-	CASSLTRDRGNEQFF
TRBV5-4	TRBJ1-1	14	-	CVSSLVVKDTEAFF
TRBV6-5	TRBJ2-2	15	-	CASSYIGLVGGELFF
TRBV15	TRBJ2-5	16	few	CATSRDLVSVQETQYF
TRBV28	TRBJ2-2	14	many	CAALPGQVTGELFF
TRBV19	TRBJ1-4	15	few	CASRRSRTGEEKLFF
TRBV12-3/TRBV12-4	TRBJ1-1	14	many	CASTLGTMNTEAFF
TRBV2	TRBJ1-5	14	-	CASRGRAGDQPQHF
TRBV11-2	TRBJ1-2	15	-	CASSYGTGGYYGYTF
TRBV19	TRBJ1-1	16	few	CASSRGGGTVNTEAFF
TRBV7-2	TRBJ1-2	14	many	CASSWDASGYGYTF
TRBV19	TRBJ2-7	13	-	CASFGLRTYEQYF
TRBV2	TRBJ2-2	16	few	CASSARRTRTGGELFF
TRBV6-5	TRBJ1-6	13	-	CASSYQGDSPLHF
TRBV4-1	TRBJ1-1	15	-	CASSQRQIMNTEAFF
TRBV7-9	TRBJ2-4	14	many	CASPPDQAKNIQYF
TRBV10-2	TRBJ2-2	14	few	CASSDIGLIGELFF
TRBV11-1	TRBJ2-5	14	many	CASSTGQGQETQYF
TRBV11-2	TRBJ2-7	14	-	CAIGSIRVVGEQYF
TRBV19	TRBJ2-6	16	-	CASTQRGGSGANVLTF
TRBV7-8	TRBJ1-2	16	many	CASSLTRQGANYGYTF
TRBV12-3/TRBV12-4	TRBJ1-5	12	many	CASVSGDQPQHF
TRBV5-5	TRBJ2-3	13	-	CASSRTDRLAQYF
TRBV10-2	TRBJ1-4	14	-	CASSEQGRREKLFF
TRBV7-9	TRBJ2-7	14	many	CASSSSRRTYEQYF
TRBV2	TRBJ2-2	13	-	CASSGANTGELFF
TRBV20-1	TRBJ1-1	12	many	CSARQANTEAFF
TRBV4-2	TRBJ2-7	16	few	CASSQDQGGRAAEQYF
TRBV7-2	TRBJ2-5	18	many	CASSFVVSGGAWRETQYF
TRBV20-1	TRBJ2-7	15	few	CSTKQTGAWSHEQYF
TRBV12-3/TRBV12-4	TRBJ2-7	13	many	CASTLEGPYEQYF
TRBV6-1	TRBJ1-5	15	-	CASSAGTGGSQPQHF
TRBV7-2	TRBJ1-5	14	many	CASSLDGARQPQHF
TRBV13	TRBJ2-7	15	-	CASAFTGTGSYEQYF
TRBV5-1	TRBJ1-6	14	few	CASSYQGGNSPLHF
TRBV24-1	TRBJ1-5	15	many	CATSDTGYGNQPQHF
TRBV12-3/TRBV12-4	TRBJ2-5	15	many	CASTLTGSRGETQYF
TRBV6-1	TRBJ2-5	12	many	CASSHGDKTQYF
TRBV7-3	TRBJ2-5	15	many	CASSLTAGVGETQYF
TRBV6-2/TRBV6-3	TRBJ2-7	15	many	CASSYSWRGSYEQYF